The source of this TCR beta chain is a study of blood T cells in healthy people across ages. Study findings and constraints: Comparison with aged donors showed that long-lived donors had more naive CD4+ cells and higher diversity.

Donors were healthy Caucasian individuals from Russia aged about 6 to 90. Through a sample-barcoded 5' primer and a J-beta primer mix, a second PCR was run for 7 to 11 cycles. Carrying 12 random nucleotides, a template-switch adaptor labeled each individual cDNA molecule. TCRdb ran MiXCR on the 5' RACE reads and lists one entry per CDR3 protein. The data contain 1,300,000 or so distinct CDR3 sequences, 45% to 70% of them singletons. This CDR3 contains 14 residues. Germline V CDR1 and CDR2: MGHDK, SYGVNS. For this clonotype: Its target is not known.

This clonotype was sampled from a man between 18 and 29 years old in good health. Sequencing input: blood. The genes are TRBV25-1 and TRBJ2-5, with 8 bases identical to TRBD1. The J call may be mistaken, given a closer DNA end match to TRBJ2-7. For the CDR3, the DNA is TGTGCCAGCAGTGACCTGGACAGGGACTACGAGCAGTACTTC. The encoded protein is CASSDLDRDYEQYF.